The sequence of this T cell receptor (beta chain) was determined in a study of T cell responses to AZD1222 COVID-19 vaccine (dated by TCRdb to about 2021). About the study as a whole: AZD1222 recipients with second doses at about 4 weeks or about 12 weeks were pooled, because spike-specific TCR depth and breadth did not differ between schedules. Trial participants were enrolled into age subgroups of 18-55, 56-69 and 70-plus years, which contained approximately 150, 28 and 58 TCR-sequenced participants, respectively. A total of approximately 230 trial participants underwent TCR sequencing, of whom some 210 received two doses of AZD1222 and about 25 received two doses of the MenACWY control vaccine.

The CDR3 regions of human TCRbeta chains were analyzed by immunosequencing. As for the authors' bioinformatics: TCRs in the repertoires were matched against a reference library of SARS-CoV-2-specific TCRs that had been generated with the MIRA antigen-specificity platform. Breadth was defined as the fraction of unique TCRs that were SARS-CoV-2-associated, and depth was defined as the fraction of total T cells that were SARS-CoV-2-associated. Using the MIRA data, each spike-specific TCR was assigned both to the spike region to which the TCR was reactive and to a CD4 or CD8 class. Log10-transformed breadth and depth values were compared by one-way ANOVA with Sidak's multiple comparisons tests. This is the immuneACCESS table as TCRdb keeps it, with only in-frame sequences that have V and J called. A part of the clones is gone; compared with another copy, unresolved V genes explain less than half, and the rest is unexplained. The DNA was the basis for D and trimming; V, J and clone size are from that table. This sample holds 180,000 or so clones; roughly 88% were observed only once. The top ten clonotypes cover around 8% of the sample.

Study-level results and caveats: Reportedly, close to half of the unique spike-specific TCRs recognized epitopes lying outside the regions that are mutated in the B.1.351 and B.1.1.7 variants. No day 14 peak-response samples were available, so repertoires were characterized only after the peak T cell response. CD4 TCRs associated with the vaccine covered the entire spike protein, and the dominant responses were in regions 160-218 and 743-854. Most participants were white British and females outnumbered males, and the authors suggested that clonal diversity may have been underestimated. After two AZD1222 doses, spike-specific TCR breadth and depth were significantly higher than at day 0 and than in MenACWY recipients. In the small 56-69-year group, the increase in depth fell short of significance, most likely because of low power. Conclusions about previously exposed vaccinees are limited, since just five to seven AZD1222 recipients were seropositive for SARS-CoV-2 at baseline.

V loses 2 bases, J loses 0 bases, and the germline ends lie 4 bases apart. CDR1 and CDR2 (SNHLY, FYNNEI) derive from the germline V gene. The CDR3 sequence holds 14 residues, the cysteine and phenylalanine included. The DNA shown is the 42-base CDR3, in frame from base 1. With respect to this clone: This receptor's antigen is unknown. No base-level quality is on record; no much larger clone is a single base apart.

The time point label on this specimen signifies: baseline before first vaccination. Samples from vaccinated people were obtained from the UK trials COV001 and COV002, which included a single-blind randomized controlled phase 2/3 trial of AZD1222 (ChAdOx1 nCoV-19) in healthy adults. Trial participant PBMC samples were collected at day 0 and day 28 after the second dose for TCRbeta chain sequencing. The sequencing here drew on peripheral blood, taken on day 0 of AZD1222 vaccination. The origin of this receptor is an adult in good health. The V gene is TRBV2 and the J gene is TRBJ2-2, with no confidently assigned D gene. The sequenced DNA is TGTGCCAGCAGTGAACGGGCGAACACCGGGGAGCTGTTTTTT. Its product reads: CASSERANTGELFF.